What follows describes a single TCR beta chain. Its matching antigen is unknown. The sample is drawn from a study of beta chain features in type 1 diabetes. Study observations and caveats: A moderate, significant TCRB CDR3 shortening appeared in type 1 diabetes across four CD4+ subsets.

The isolated RNA, all of it, was reverse transcribed, so expressed TCRB transcripts were what got sequenced. The table came from immunoSEQ multiplex PCR; TCRdb's copy has only in-frame clones and leaves some out. This sample has 130,000 or so clones; around 16% occur once, and the top ten carry roughly 2.5%. This CDR3 has 15 amino acids. The sequencing sample was made of central memory CD4+ T cells from blood. The rearrangement joins TRBV12-2 to TRBJ2-1; the table names TRBD2, a call not compared with the DNA. TRBV12-2 is recorded as a pseudogene. This receptor was identified in a man between 18 and 35 years old with type 1 diabetes. In DNA form, the CDR3 reads TGTGCAAGTCGCCCAGGGGGACTAGCAAGTAATGAGCAGTTCTTC. This gives the protein CASRPGGLASNEQFF.